This T cell receptor beta chain came from a study of cytomegalovirus exposure and HLA in healthy donors. Study outcomes and limitations: Reports described diagnosis of cytomegalovirus status by the classifier as highly specific and sensitive. While the bulk of TCR sequences proved rare, some public TCRs turned up in many donors.

This CDR3 contains 13 residues. Per the germline V gene, CDR1 is MDHEN and CDR2 is SYDVKM. Germline trimming cut 4 bases from V and 11 bases from J; bases unmatched to any gene: 2. TCRdb's copy holds only in-frame clones and misses some; the assay was immunoSEQ multiplex PCR. The top ten hold 4.5% to 6% of the sample, which has over 200,000 clones, around four fifths seen once. As for this clone: Its antigen is not identified.

The chain recombines TRBV28 with TRBJ2-1; 13 bases line up with TRBD2. Sequenced input: PBMCs. This sequence originates from a woman aged 18-35 years in good health and CMV-seronegative. This CDR3 reads CASSSTSGRQQFF. The CDR3 nucleotides are TGTGCCAGCAGTTCGACTAGCGGGAGGCAGCAGTTCTTC.